The clone carrying this T cell receptor beta chain was picked up one time. Authors' data handling: Reference gene primer amplification in the assay estimated nucleated cell counts. TCRdb keeps only in-frame clones here, not all; method: immunoSEQ multiplex PCR. That table supplies the V and J calls and clone size; D and trimming were determined from the DNA. The sample holds some 97,000 clones, around four fifths seen once. The data are from a study of blood T cell repertoires in COVID-19. About the study: The study drew acute and convalescent COVID-19 samples from the United States, Italy and Spain. The analysed material was cDNA or gDNA that came from T cells, B-cell-depleted T cells, or PBMCs.

The sample was peripheral blood. This receptor was obtained from a woman in her 70s with acute or convalescent COVID-19.

Written as DNA, the CDR3 is TGTGCCAGCTCACCAGGACAACAATACCTCGAGCAGTACTTC. This sequence encodes CASSPGQQYLEQYF. The chain recombines TRBV18 with TRBJ2-7; weak D call: TRBD1 (5 bases). The CDR3 contains 14 residues. The germline CDR1 and CDR2 sequences are KGHSH and LQKENI. Trimming removed 2 bases from V and 6 bases from J, with 14 bases in between.